Below, 30 T cell receptor beta chains from the same sample are listed, as sequenced in a study of blood T cell repertoires in COVID-19. Clones were sequenced by immunoSEQ multiplex PCR, and TCRdb holds only the in-frame ones, with some missing. The sample yields around 280,000 clones, roughly 86% seen once. The sample consisted of peripheral blood. The receptors here all came from a woman in her twenties or thirties who had recovered from COVID-19.

This rearrangement joins TRBV5-1 to TRBJ2-7; TRBD1 is a possible D gene (5 bases). Germline lookup yields CDR1 SGHRS and CDR2 YFSETQ. CDR3 length equals 13 residues. V was clipped by 3 bases and J by 2 bases, with 9 bases between them. DNA for the CDR3: TGCGCCAGCAGCTACAGGCCCGCCTACGAGCAGTACTTC. This sequence encodes CASSYRPAYEQYF.

The chain employs TRBV10-1 and TRBJ1-2; no clear D gene. Germline V gene sequence: CDR1 WNHNN, CDR2 SYGVQD (reference sequence). This CDR3 has 13 amino acids. V lost 2 bases and J lost 4, with 8 bases in between. The CDR3 reads CASSESHVYGYTF. The CDR3 coding sequence is TGCGCCAGCAGTGAGAGCCATGTCTATGGCTACACCTTC.

The V call is TRBV6-5, the J call TRBJ2-7, with D possibly matching TRBD1 (6 bases). Germline V CDR1 and CDR2: MNHEY, SVGAGI. The CDR3 consists of 13 residues. The ends were cut back, 6 bases at V and 0 bases at J, with 9 bases in the middle. The CDR3 here is CASSRTDSYEQYF. The CDR3 DNA is TGTGCCAGCAGCCGGACAGACTCCTACGAGCAGTACTTC.

In its sample, this clone was seen many times. This sample includes further DNA sequences coding for the same CDR3. The chain is built from TRBV3-1 (or the pseudogene TRBV3-2) and TRBJ2-7; tentative D call: TRBD2 (5 bases). The CDR3 loop spans 12 amino acids. CDR1 and CDR2 (germline): LGHDT, YNNKEL (reference sequence). Trimming shortened V by 1 base and J by 6 bases, and 7 bases separated the two germline ends. For the CDR3, the DNA is TGTGCCAGCAGCCAAGTAGAGGGCGAGCAGTACTTC. Amino acids: CASSQVEGEQYF.

The V call is TRBV18, the J call TRBJ2-1; D ambiguous. The germline V gene encodes CDR1 KGHSH and CDR2 LQKENI. The V gene lost 3 bases and the J gene lost 9 bases, with 12 bases spanning the gap. This CDR3 spans 13 amino acids. CDR3 loop: CASSPRSSIEQFF. As DNA, the CDR3 is TGTGCCAGCTCACCTCGTTCAAGCATTGAGCAGTTCTTC.

V gene TRBV7-9 combines with J gene TRBJ2-1; 10 bases are shared with TRBD1. V gave up 5 bases and J gave up 9 bases; unmatched junction bases: 10. CDR1 and CDR2 from the germline V gene are SEHNR and FQNEAQ (reference sequence). The CDR3 is 15 residues long. This chain's CDR3 is CASSPPGQGLGEQFF. CDR3 bases: TGTGCCAGCAGCCCTCCGGGACAGGGGTTGGGTGAGCAGTTCTTC.

V gene TRBV3-1 (or the pseudogene TRBV3-2) combines with J gene TRBJ1-1; the D is unclear. Germline V gene sequence: CDR1 LGHDT, CDR2 YNNKEL (reference sequence). Trimming took 3 bases from V and 3 from J, leaving 14 bases between them. The CDR3 runs to 15 residues. CDR3 protein: CASSQSVGRDTEAFF. The CDR3 nucleotides are TGTGCCAGCAGCCAGAGCGTCGGCCGAGACACTGAAGCTTTCTTT.

The chain carries TRBV28 and TRBJ2-7; 8 bases line up with TRBD1. With V trimmed by 4 bases and J by 2 bases, 7 bases remained unmatched. The germline V gene has CDR1 MDHEN and CDR2 SYDVKM. This CDR3 region has 15 residues. This CDR3 reads CASSSPDRVAYEQYF. For the CDR3, the DNA is TGTGCCAGCAGTTCCCCGGACAGGGTGGCCTACGAGCAGTACTTC.

This clone was counted between two and nine times. The chain uses TRBV24-1 and TRBJ2-7; 7 nucleotides match TRBD1. Looked up from germline, CDR1 is KGHDR and CDR2 is SFDVKD. The CDR3 is made up of 13 amino acids. V trimming: 2 bases; J trimming: 6 bases; junction bases outside the gene matches: 3. CDR3 sequence reads: CATSDYRGVEQYF. In nucleotides, the CDR3 is TGTGCCACCAGTGATTACAGGGGTGTCGAGCAGTACTTC.

The genes are TRBV29-1 and TRBJ1-2, with TRBD1 matching 11 bases. Germline CDR1 is SQVTM and CDR2 is ANQGSEA. This CDR3 is built from 15 residues. V lost 7 bases and J lost 4; bases outside the gene matches: 11. The DNA for the CDR3 is TGCAGCGCCCCCAGTCGGGACAGGGGGGGCTATGGCTACACCTTC. The encoded protein is CSAPSRDRGGYGYTF.

The chain couples TRBV19 to TRBJ1-5; D unclear. CDR1 and CDR2 from the germline V gene are LNHDA and SQIVND (reference sequence). The CDR3 is 13 residues long. The V end lost 4 bases, the J end lost 5 bases, and 9 bases lay between the germline ends. The CDR3 sequence: CASSRSGDQPQHF. As DNA, the CDR3 is TGTGCCAGTAGTAGGTCCGGGGATCAGCCCCAGCATTTT.

The V gene is TRBV12-3 or TRBV12-4, the J gene TRBJ2-1; 7 nucleotides agree with TRBD2. The ends lost 7 bases at V and 6 bases at J; junction bases unmatched: 3. The CDR3 runs to 12 residues. DNA for the CDR3: TGTGCCAGCACAGCGGGGTTCAATGAGCAGTTCTTC. The encoded protein is CASTAGFNEQFF.

This chain uses TRBV19 with TRBJ2-5, with D maybe TRBD2 (5 bases). V lost 5 bases and J 5 bases, leaving 12 bases between the germline ends. The length of the CDR3 is 13 residues. Germline CDR1 LNHDA, CDR2 SQIVND (reference sequence). This CDR3 reads CASSVTSRETQYF. The CDR3 nucleotides are TGTGCCAGTAGTGTCACTAGTCGGGAGACCCAGTACTTC.

This clone was counted once. V usage is TRBV19 and J usage is TRBJ1-1; maybe TRBD1 (6 bases). The CDR3 is 16 residues long. The V end was cut by 3 bases, the J end by 6 bases, with 20 bases between. Looked up from germline, CDR1 is LNHDA and CDR2 is SQIVND (reference sequence). The CDR3 reads CASSMGQGRMGSEAFF. In nucleotides, the CDR3 is TGTGCCAGTAGTATGGGGCAGGGGAGAATGGGGTCTGAAGCTTTCTTT.

This clone came up a few times. This rearrangement joins TRBV6-4 to TRBJ1-5; D remains ambiguous. Germline assignment: CDR1 MRHNA and CDR2 SNTAGT. The CDR3 length is 13 residues. Trimming shortened V by 6 bases and J by 6 bases, and 12 bases separated the two germline ends. The CDR3 sequence: CASSPDRGQPQHF. CDR3 nucleotides: TGTGCCAGCAGCCCTGACCGAGGTCAGCCCCAGCATTTT.

The gene calls are TRBV7-3 and TRBJ2-3, with D possibly being TRBD1 (5 bases). With 5 bases removed from V and 0 bases from J, the gap between germline ends came to 12 bases. Per the germline V gene, CDR1 is SGHTA and CDR2 is FQGTGA. The CDR3 is 15 residues long. The CDR3 nucleotides read TGTGCCAGCAGCAGCTCAGGGCTCAGCACAGATACGCAGTATTTT. Amino acid sequence: CASSSSGLSTDTQYF. Based on the CDR3 plus reference TRBV7-3 and TRBJ2-3, the full variable domain is GAGVSQTPSNKVTEKGKYVELRCDPISGHTALYWYRQSLGQGPEFLIYFQGTGAADDSGLPNDRFFAVRPEGSVSTLKIQRTERGDSAVYLCASSSSGLSTDTQYFGPGTRLTVL.

This chain connects TRBV10-3 to TRBJ2-1, with TRBD1 identical over 7 bases. This CDR3 comprises 17 residues. With 7 bases clipped from V and 7 bases from J, the junction kept 19 bases outside the gene matches. Germline-derived CDR1 and CDR2 are ENHRY and SYGVKD. The CDR3 loop reads CAIKPGGFLQERNEQFF. CDR3 DNA: TGTGCCATCAAGCCAGGGGGATTCCTACAGGAAAGGAATGAGCAGTTCTTC.

The chain is built from TRBV9 and TRBJ2-1; 7 bases match TRBD2. The CDR3 is made up of 15 amino acids. CDR1 SGDLS and CDR2 YYNGEE come from the germline V gene. V was clipped by 0 bases and J by 8 bases; unmatched bases: 8. The CDR3 sequence: CASSVGAGATDEQFF. The CDR3 nucleotides are TGTGCCAGCAGCGTAGGGGCGGGAGCTACCGATGAGCAGTTCTTC.

The chain employs TRBV6-1 and TRBJ1-2; 7 bases are shared with TRBD1. The length of the CDR3 is 15 residues. From germline, CDR1 is MNHNS and CDR2 SASEGT. V lost 3 bases, J lost 3 bases, and 7 bases stayed unmatched. The CDR3 nucleotides read TGTGCCAGCAGTGAGGAACAGGGGTCCTACTATGGCTACACCTTC. Residues: CASSEEQGSYYGYTF.

The chain joins TRBV5-4 to TRBJ1-1; TRBD1 aligns across 9 bases. Germline values: CDR1 SGHNT, CDR2 YYREEE (reference sequence). The ends lost 5 bases at V and 4 bases at J; junction bases unmatched: 3. The CDR3 contains 13 residues. CDR3 sequence: CASRTGGRTEAFF. CDR3 sequence (DNA): TGTGCCAGCAGAACAGGGGGCCGCACTGAAGCTTTCTTT.

This clone was detected a few times. The chain combines TRBV29-1 with TRBJ1-2; 9 nucleotides agree with TRBD1. Germline V gene sequence: CDR1 SQVTM, CDR2 ANQGSEA. The V gene end was trimmed by 0 bases and the J gene end by 7 bases; junction bases not matched to a gene: 6. The length of the CDR3 is 14 residues. The CDR3 DNA follows: TGCAGCGTTGAAGAGTTACAGGGGGCCGGTGGCTACACCTTC. Translation: CSVEELQGAGGYTF. The entire variable domain, with the rest obtained from reference TRBV29-1 and TRBJ1-2, is as follows: SAVISQKPSRDICQRGTSLTIQCQVDSQVTMMFWYRQQPGQSLTLIATANQGSEATYESGFVIDKFPISRPNLTFSTLTVSNMSPEDSSIYLCSVEELQGAGGYTFGSGTRLTVV.

The V gene is TRBV19, the J gene TRBJ2-2; D unclear. V was pared by 4 bases and J by 3 bases, with 3 bases between. The CDR3 spans 12 residues. From germline, CDR1 is LNHDA and CDR2 SQIVND (reference sequence). CDR3 residues: CASSTDTGELFF. In nucleotides, the CDR3 is TGTGCCAGTAGTACAGACACCGGGGAGCTGTTTTTT.

The chain employs TRBV5-4 and TRBJ2-7; TRBD2 aligns across 12 bases. The CDR3 length is 15 residues. The V segment lost 1 base and the J segment 4 bases; nucleotides outside the gene matches: 3. Germline V lookup: CDR1 SGHNT, CDR2 YYREEE (reference sequence). As DNA, the CDR3 is TGTGCCAGCAGCTTGCCCGGGACTAGCGGGTACGAGCAGTACTTC. Its protein is CASSLPGTSGYEQYF. Complete variable domain (other parts from reference TRBV5-4 and TRBJ2-7): ETGVTQSPTHLIKTRGQQVTLRCSSQSGHNTVSWYQQALGQGPQFIFQYYREEENGRGNFPPRFSGLQFPNYSSELNVNALELDDSALYLCASSLPGTSGYEQYFGPGTRLTVT.

The chain employs TRBV9 and TRBJ2-7; perhaps TRBD2 as D (6 bases). The CDR3 is 15 amino acids. CDR1 is SGDLS and CDR2 is YYNGEE in the germline V gene. V was shortened by 2 bases and J by 0 bases, with 12 bases between the two germline ends. DNA for the CDR3: TGTGCCAGCAGCGTGCAAGCGGGCCCCTCCTACGAGCAGTACTTC. Encoded protein: CASSVQAGPSYEQYF.

This clone has only one observation. The CDR3 protein is CASSLVLADTQYF. The CDR3, as DNA: TGTGCCAGCAGCTTAGTCTTAGCAGATACGCAGTATTTT. The chain combines TRBV11-2 with TRBJ2-3, with D unclear. V dropped 1 base and J dropped 4 bases, with 6 bases sitting between them. The V gene's germline CDR1 is SGHAT and CDR2 FQNNGV. This CDR3 spans 13 amino acids. The full variable domain, completed using reference TRBV11-2 and TRBJ2-3, is EAGVAQSPRYKIIEKRQSVAFWCNPISGHATLYWYQQILGQGPKLLIQFQNNGVVDDSQLPKDRFSAERLKGVDSTLKIQPAKLEDSAVYLCASSLVLADTQYFGPGTRLTVL.

The chain uses TRBV5-1 and TRBJ2-7, with D possibly TRBD1 on 6 matching bases. From germline, CDR1 is SGHRS and CDR2 YFSETQ. The CDR3 runs to 14 residues. V was cut by 0 bases and J by 7 bases, with 14 bases left in between. The CDR3 spells CASSLVAGAGEQYF. The DNA of the CDR3 is TGCGCCAGCAGCTTGGTGGCAGGGGCTGGGGAGCAGTACTTC.

The CDR3 sequence: CASSDRGGNQPQHF. The CDR3 DNA is TGTGCCAGCAGTGACAGGGGAGGCAATCAGCCCCAGCATTTT. The chain couples TRBV6-6 to TRBJ1-5; 8 bases are shared with TRBD1. Germline CDR1 is MNHNY and CDR2 is SVGAGI (reference sequence). Germline trimming cut 5 bases from V and 2 bases from J; bases unmatched to any gene: 2. The CDR3 runs to 14 residues.

This sequence joins TRBV7-2 and TRBJ2-3, with TRBD2 matching over 10 bases. V trimming: 1 base; J trimming: 7 bases; junction bases outside the gene matches: 5. Germline CDR1 is SGHTA and CDR2 is FQGNSA. The CDR3 spans 15 residues. Here the CDR3 reads CASSLELAGLNTQYF. CDR3 DNA: TGTGCCAGCAGCTTAGAACTAGCGGGACTGAATACGCAGTATTTT.

The genes are TRBV24-1 and TRBJ2-1, with D unresolved. Trimming took off 5 bases at V and 5 bases at J, with 3 bases between the two ends. The germline CDR1 and CDR2 sequences are KGHDR and SFDVKD. The CDR3 has 11 residues. The CDR3, as DNA: TGTGCCACCAGTGCGGACAATGAGCAGTTCTTC. Translated: CATSADNEQFF.

This clone was counted once. The rearrangement uses TRBV7-3 and TRBJ2-1; 7 nucleotides line up with TRBD1. The CDR3 sequence is 18 residues long. In germline, CDR1 is SGHTA, CDR2 FQGTGA. J lost 4 bases, V lost 0 bases, and 12 bases had no gene match. The CDR3 nucleotides are TGTGCCAGCAGCTTAACCGGCCCCAGGGGGAGTCGGTACAATGAGCAGTTCTTC. Amino acids: CASSLTGPRGSRYNEQFF.